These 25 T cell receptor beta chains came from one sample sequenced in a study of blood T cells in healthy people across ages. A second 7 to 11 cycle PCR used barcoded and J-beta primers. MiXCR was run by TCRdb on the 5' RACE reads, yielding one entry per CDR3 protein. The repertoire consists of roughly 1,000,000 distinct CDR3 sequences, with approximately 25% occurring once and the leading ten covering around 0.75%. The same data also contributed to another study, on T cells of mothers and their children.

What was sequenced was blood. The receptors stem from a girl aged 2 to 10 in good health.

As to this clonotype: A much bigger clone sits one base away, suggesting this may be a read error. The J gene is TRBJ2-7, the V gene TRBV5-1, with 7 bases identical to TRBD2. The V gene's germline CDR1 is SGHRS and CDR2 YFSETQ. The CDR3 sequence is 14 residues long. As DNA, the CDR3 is TGCGCCAGCAGCCTGAAGCGGGAACTCTACGGGCAGTACTTC. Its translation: CASSLKRELYGQYF.

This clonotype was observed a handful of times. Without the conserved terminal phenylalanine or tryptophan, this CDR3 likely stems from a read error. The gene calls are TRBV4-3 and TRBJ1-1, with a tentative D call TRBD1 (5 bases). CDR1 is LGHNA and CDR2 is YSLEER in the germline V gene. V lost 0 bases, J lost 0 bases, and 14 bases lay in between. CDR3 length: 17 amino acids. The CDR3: CASSQEGRGWMNTEAFL. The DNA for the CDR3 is TGCGCCAGCAGCCAAGAGGGCCGGGGGTGGATGAACACTGAAGCTTTCCTT.

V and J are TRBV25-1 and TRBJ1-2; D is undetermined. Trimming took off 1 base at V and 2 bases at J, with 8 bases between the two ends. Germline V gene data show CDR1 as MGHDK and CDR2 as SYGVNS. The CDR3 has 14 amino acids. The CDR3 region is CASSESPLNYGYTF. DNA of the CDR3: TGTGCCAGCAGTGAATCGCCCCTCAACTATGGCTACACCTTC.

DNA of the CDR3: TGCAGTGCTGCGGGCAGGGTAGGTCAGCCCCAGCATTTT. This encodes CSAAGRVGQPQHF. The chain uses TRBV20-1 and TRBJ1-5; possibly TRBD1 for D (5 bases). The ends were cut back, 5 bases at V and 6 bases at J, with 14 bases in the middle. This CDR3 spans 13 amino acids. CDR1 and CDR2 (germline): DFQATT, SNEGSKA (reference sequence).

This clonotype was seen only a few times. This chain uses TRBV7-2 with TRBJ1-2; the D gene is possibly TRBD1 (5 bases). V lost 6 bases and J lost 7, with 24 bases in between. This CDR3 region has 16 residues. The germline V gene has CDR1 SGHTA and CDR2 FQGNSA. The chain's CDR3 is CASRNNAGADYSGYTF. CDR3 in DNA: TGTGCCAGCAGGAATAATGCCGGGGCTGATTATAGTGGCTACACCTTC.

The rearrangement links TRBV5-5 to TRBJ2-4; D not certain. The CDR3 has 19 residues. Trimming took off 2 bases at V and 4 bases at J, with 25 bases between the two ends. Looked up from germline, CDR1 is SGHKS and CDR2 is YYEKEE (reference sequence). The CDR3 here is CASSFLGLIRAETKNIQYF. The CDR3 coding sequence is TGTGCCAGCAGCTTTTTGGGTTTGATCCGGGCGGAGACGAAAAACATTCAGTACTTC.

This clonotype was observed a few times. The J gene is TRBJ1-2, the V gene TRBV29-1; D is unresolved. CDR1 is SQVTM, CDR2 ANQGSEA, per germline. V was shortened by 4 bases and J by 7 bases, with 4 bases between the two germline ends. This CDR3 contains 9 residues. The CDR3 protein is CSVAAGYTF. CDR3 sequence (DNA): TGCAGCGTTGCGGCTGGCTACACCTTC.

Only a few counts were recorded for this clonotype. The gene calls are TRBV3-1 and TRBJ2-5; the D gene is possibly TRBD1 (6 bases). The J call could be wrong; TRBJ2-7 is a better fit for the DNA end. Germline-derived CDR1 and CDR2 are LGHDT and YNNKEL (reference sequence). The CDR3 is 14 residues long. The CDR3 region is CASSPGTNHYEQYF. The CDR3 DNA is TGTGCCAGCAGCCCCGGGACAAATCACTACGAGCAGTACTTC.

DNA of the CDR3: TGCGCCAGCGGGACCGGGACACACAATGAAAAACTGTTTTTT. Translated, it gives CASGTGTHNEKLFF. The chain has TRBV5-1 and TRBJ1-4, with D possibly TRBD1 on 6 matching bases. Germline loops: CDR1 SGHRS, CDR2 YFSETQ. Trimming removed 7 bases from V and 5 bases from J, with 15 bases in between. There are 14 residues in the CDR3.

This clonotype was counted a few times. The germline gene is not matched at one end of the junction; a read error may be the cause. CDR3 protein: CASSQTGANLAKNIQHF. The CDR3 DNA follows: TGTGCCAGCAGCCAAACCGGGGCAAATCTAGCCAAAAACATTCAGCACTTC. The V and J genes are TRBV28 and TRBJ2-4; D tentatively fits TRBD1 or TRBD2 (5 bases each). Germline lookup yields CDR1 MDHEN and CDR2 SYDVKM. The CDR3 spans 17 residues.

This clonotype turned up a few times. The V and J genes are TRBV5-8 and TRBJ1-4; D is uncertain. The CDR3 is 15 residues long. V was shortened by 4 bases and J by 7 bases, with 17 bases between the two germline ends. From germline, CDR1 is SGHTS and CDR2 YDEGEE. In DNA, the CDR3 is TGTGCCAGCAGCGCCCTCCGGGGTGGATGTGAAAAACTGTTTTTT. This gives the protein CASSALRGGCEKLFF. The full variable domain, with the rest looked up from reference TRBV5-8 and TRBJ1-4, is EAGVTQSPTHLIKTRGQQATLRCSPISGHTSVYWYQQALGLGLQFLLWYDEGEERNRGNFPPRFSGRQFPNYSSELNVNALELEDSALYLCASSALRGGCEKLFFGSGTQLSVL.

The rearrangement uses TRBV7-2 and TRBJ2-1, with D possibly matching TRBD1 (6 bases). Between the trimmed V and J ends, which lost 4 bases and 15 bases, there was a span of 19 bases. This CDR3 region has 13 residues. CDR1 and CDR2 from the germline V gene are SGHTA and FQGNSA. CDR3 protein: CASSSTPGVGWFF. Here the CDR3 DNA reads TGTGCCAGCAGCTCAACCCCAGGGGTAGGGTGGTTCTTC.

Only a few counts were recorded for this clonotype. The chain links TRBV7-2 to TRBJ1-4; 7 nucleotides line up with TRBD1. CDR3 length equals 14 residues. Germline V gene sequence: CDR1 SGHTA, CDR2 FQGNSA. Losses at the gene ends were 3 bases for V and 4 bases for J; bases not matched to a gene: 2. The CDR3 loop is CASSFRGFNEKLFF. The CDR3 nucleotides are TGTGCCAGCAGCTTCAGGGGGTTTAATGAAAAACTGTTTTTT.

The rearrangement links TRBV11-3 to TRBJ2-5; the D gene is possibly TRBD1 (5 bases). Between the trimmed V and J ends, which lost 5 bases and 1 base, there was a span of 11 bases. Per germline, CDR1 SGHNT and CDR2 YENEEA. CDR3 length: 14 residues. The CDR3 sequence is CASSLRTPQETQYF. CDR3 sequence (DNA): TGTGCCAGCAGCCTGCGGACACCCCAAGAGACCCAGTACTTC.

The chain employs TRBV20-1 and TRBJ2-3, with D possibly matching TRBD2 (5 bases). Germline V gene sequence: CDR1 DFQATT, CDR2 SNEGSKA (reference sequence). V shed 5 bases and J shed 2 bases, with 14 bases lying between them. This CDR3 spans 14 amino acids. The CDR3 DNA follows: TGCAGTGCTTCCCGGGAACCCCCCACAGATACGCAGTATTTT. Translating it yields CSASREPPTDTQYF.

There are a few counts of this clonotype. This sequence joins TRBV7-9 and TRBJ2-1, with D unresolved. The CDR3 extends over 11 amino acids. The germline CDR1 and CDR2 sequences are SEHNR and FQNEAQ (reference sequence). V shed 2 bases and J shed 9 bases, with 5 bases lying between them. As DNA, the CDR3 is TGTGCCAGCAGCTTAACGGTTGAGCAGTTCTTC. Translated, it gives CASSLTVEQFF. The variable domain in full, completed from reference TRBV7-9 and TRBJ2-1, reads DTGVSQNPRHKITKRGQNVTFRCDPISEHNRLYWYRQTLGQGPEFLTYFQNEAQLEKSRLLSDRFSAERPKGSFSTLEIQRTEQGDSAMYLCASSLTVEQFFGPGTRLTVL.

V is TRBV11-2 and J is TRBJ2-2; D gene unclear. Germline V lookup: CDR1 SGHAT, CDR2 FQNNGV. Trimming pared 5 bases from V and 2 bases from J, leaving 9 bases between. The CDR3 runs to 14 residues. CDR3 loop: CASSVTPNTGELFF. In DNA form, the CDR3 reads TGTGCCAGCAGCGTGACTCCTAACACCGGGGAGCTGTTTTTT.

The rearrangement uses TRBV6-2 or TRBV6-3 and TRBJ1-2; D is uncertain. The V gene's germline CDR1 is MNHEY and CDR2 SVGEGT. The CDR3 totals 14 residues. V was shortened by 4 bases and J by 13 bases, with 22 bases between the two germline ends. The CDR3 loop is CASSSLSRTSGGTF. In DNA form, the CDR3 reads TGTGCCAGCAGTTCCTTAAGTCGGACCTCCGGCGGCACCTTC.

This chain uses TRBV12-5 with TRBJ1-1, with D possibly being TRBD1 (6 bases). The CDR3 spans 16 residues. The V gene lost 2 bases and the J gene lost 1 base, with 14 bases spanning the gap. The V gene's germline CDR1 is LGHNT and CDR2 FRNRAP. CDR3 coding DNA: TGTGCTAGTGGTTTGATCCAGGGGTTGCAGAACACTGAAGCTTTCTTT. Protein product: CASGLIQGLQNTEAFF. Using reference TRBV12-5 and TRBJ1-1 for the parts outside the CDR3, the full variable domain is DARVTQTPRHKVTEMGQEVTMRCQPILGHNTVFWYRQTMMQGLELLAYFRNRAPLDDSGMPKDRFSAEMPDATLATLKIQPSEPRDSAVYFCASGLIQGLQNTEAFFGQGTRLTVV.

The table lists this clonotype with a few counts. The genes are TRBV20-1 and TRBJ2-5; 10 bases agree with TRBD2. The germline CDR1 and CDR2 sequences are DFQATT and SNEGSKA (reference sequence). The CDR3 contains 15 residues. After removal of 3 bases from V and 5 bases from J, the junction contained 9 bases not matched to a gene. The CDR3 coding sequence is TGCAGTGCTAGGCCTCCCGGGACTAGCGCGGAGACCCAGTACTTC. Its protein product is CSARPPGTSAETQYF.

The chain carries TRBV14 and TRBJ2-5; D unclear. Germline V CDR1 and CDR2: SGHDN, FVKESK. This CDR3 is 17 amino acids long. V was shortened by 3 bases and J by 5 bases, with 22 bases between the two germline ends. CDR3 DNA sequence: TGTGCCAGCAGCCAGGTCACAGTCTGGCTGGGTGGGGAGACCCAGTACTTC. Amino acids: CASSQVTVWLGGETQYF.

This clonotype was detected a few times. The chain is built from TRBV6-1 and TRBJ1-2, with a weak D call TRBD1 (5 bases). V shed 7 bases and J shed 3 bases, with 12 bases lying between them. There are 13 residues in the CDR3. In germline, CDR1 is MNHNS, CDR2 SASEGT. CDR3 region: CASTIDSHYGYTF. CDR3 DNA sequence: TGTGCCAGCACCATAGACAGCCACTATGGCTACACCTTC.

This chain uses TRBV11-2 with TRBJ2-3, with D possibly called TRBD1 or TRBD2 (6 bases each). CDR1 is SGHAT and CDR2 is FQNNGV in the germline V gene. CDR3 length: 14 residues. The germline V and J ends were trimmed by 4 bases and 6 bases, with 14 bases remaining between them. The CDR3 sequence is CASSSEGVWDTQYF. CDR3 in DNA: TGTGCCAGCAGCTCGGAGGGGGTGTGGGATACGCAGTATTTT.

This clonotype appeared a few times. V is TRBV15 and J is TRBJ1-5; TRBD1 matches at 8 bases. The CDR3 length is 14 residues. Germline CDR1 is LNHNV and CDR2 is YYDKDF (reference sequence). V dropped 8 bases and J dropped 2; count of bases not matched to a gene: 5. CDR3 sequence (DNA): TGTGCCACCGCCCTGACAGGGGGCAATCAGCCCCAGCATTTT. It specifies CATALTGGNQPQHF. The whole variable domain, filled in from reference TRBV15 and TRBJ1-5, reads DAMVIQNPRYQVTQFGKPVTLSCSQTLNHNVMYWYQQKSSQAPKLLFHYYDKDFNNEADTPDNFQSRRPNTSFCFLDIRSPGLGDTAMYLCATALTGGNQPQHFGDGTRLSIL.

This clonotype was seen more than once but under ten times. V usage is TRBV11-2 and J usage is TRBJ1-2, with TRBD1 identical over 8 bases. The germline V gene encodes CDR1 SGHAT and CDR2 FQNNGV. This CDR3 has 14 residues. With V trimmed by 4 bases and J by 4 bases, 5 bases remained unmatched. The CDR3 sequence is CASSSGQVGYGYTF. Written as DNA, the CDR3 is TGTGCCAGCAGCTCGGGACAGGTTGGCTATGGCTACACCTTC.